This TCR beta chain was recovered during a study of blood T cell repertoires in COVID-19. Sequencing used immunoSEQ multiplex PCR; TCRdb keeps in-frame clones, though not all of them. This table holds roughly 100,000 clones, roughly 80% found once. V was pared by 7 bases and J by 4 bases, with 13 bases of the junction left unmatched. There are 17 residues in the CDR3. Per the germline V gene, CDR1 is MGHDK and CDR2 is SYGVNS. The sequenced sample consisted of peripheral blood. This chain joins TRBV25-1 and TRBJ2-1, with 10 nucleotides matching TRBD1. This clonotype was obtained from an elderly woman with acute or convalescent COVID-19. The CDR3 nucleotides are TGTGCCAGCACCGTCCCGCCCCGGGACAGGGGTTACAATGAGCAGTTCTTC. This gives the protein CASTVPPRDRGYNEQFF.